This TCR beta chain was found in a study of cytomegalovirus exposure and HLA in healthy donors. This CDR3 contains 11 residues. The V and J ends lost 6 bases and 13 bases, in that order; junction bases with no gene match: 7. CDR1 and CDR2 from the germline V gene are DFQATT and SNEGSKA (reference sequence). A multiplex PCR was run with 60 Vbeta primers and 13 Jbeta primers. Clones were sequenced by immunoSEQ multiplex PCR, and TCRdb holds only the in-frame ones, with some missing. The table has fewer than 200,000 clones, 60% to 85% seen once. A few counts support this clone. The genes are TRBV20-1 and TRBJ2-1, with 9 positions matching TRBD1. Source material: PBMCs. This receptor was identified in a male donor in good health and CMV-seropositive. The CDR3 region has the DNA TGCAGTGCATCACAGGGGGCGAAACAGTTCTTC. Translated: CSASQGAKQFF.